The clone carrying this T cell receptor (beta chain) was detected only once. These data originate in a study of cytotoxic CD8 clonotypes in ibrutinib-treated CLL. Only in-frame clones appear in the TCRdb table, and some are missing; sequencing was by immunoSEQ multiplex PCR. The sample holds around 310,000 clones, roughly 85% seen once. The CDR3 runs to 15 residues. Germline values: CDR1 SEHNR, CDR2 FQNEAQ (reference sequence). The V gene end was trimmed by 5 bases and the J gene end by 4 bases; junction bases not matched to a gene: 5. V gene TRBV7-9 combines with J gene TRBJ2-3; 11 bases align to TRBD2. The source material was PBMCs, sampled before ibrutinib treatment. This TCR came from a human donor with chronic lymphocytic leukemia. CDR3 residues: CASSPGLAAADTQYF. The DNA of the CDR3 is TGTGCCAGCAGCCCGGGACTAGCGGCAGCAGATACGCAGTATTTT.